This T cell receptor (beta chain) was observed in a study of beta chain features in type 1 diabetes. Across the study: In all, around 100 million sorted cells from all samples were analyzed. Study results and caveats: In comparison with healthy donors, patients had naive, central memory and Treg TCRB repertoires that appeared more similar.

This clone occurred a few times. The antigen remains unidentified. Germline V gene sequence: CDR1 ENHRY, CDR2 SYGVKD. The junction had 5 bases not matched to a gene; V was cut back by 6 bases and J by 2 bases. The CDR3 contains 14 residues. Every donor had blood drawn once into heparin, 100 to 150 mL on average. CD4+ naive, central memory, regulatory and stem cell-like memory cells were sorted via CD45RO/CCR7/CD25/CD127/CD95/CD27. The authors reverse transcribed all of the isolated RNA, so sequencing captured expressed TCRB transcripts. Method: immunoSEQ multiplex PCR; TCRdb's copy keeps in-frame clones and lacks some. In the table there are about 360,000 clones, around 12% of which are singletons.

V and J are TRBV10-3 and TRBJ2-7; 9 bases are a match to TRBD2. The sequenced sample consisted of naive CD4+ T cells from blood. The source of this sequence is a young man in good health. Written as DNA, the CDR3 is TGTGCCATCAGGGAGCGGGGGGAAACCTACGAGCAGTACTTC. Its protein is CAIRERGETYEQYF.